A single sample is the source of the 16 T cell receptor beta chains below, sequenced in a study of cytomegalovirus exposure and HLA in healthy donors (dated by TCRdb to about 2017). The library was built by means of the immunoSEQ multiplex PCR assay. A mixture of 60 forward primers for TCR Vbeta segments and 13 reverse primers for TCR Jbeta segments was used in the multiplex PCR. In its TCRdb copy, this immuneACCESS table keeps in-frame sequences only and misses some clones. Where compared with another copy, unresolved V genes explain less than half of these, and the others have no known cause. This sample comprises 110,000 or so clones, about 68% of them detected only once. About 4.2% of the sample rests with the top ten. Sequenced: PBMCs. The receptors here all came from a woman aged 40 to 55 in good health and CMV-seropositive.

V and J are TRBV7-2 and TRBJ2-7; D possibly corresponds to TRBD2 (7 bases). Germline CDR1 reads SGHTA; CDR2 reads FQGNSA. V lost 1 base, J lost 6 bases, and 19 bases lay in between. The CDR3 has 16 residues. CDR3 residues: CASSLGGGGDYFEQYF. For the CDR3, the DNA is TGTGCCAGCAGCTTAGGTGGGGGGGGCGACTACTTCGAGCAGTACTTC.

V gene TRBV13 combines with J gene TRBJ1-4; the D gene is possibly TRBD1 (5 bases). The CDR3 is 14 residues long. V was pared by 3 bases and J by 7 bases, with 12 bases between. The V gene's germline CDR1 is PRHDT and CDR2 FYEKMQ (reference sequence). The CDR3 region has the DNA TGTGCCAGCAGCTTGTTTATGCAGGGTGAAAAACTGTTTTTT. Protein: CASSLFMQGEKLFF.

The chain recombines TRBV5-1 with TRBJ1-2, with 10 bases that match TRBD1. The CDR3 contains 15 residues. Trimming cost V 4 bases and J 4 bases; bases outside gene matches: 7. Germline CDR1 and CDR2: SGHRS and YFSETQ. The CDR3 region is CASSTEGQGSYGYTF. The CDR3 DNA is TGCGCCAGCAGCACGGAGGGACAGGGGAGCTATGGCTACACCTTC.

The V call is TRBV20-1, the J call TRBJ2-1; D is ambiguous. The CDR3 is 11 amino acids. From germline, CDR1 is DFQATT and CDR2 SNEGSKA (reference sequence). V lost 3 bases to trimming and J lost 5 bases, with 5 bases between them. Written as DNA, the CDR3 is TGCAGTGCTAGTCTCCACAATGAGCAGTTCTTC. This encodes CSASLHNEQFF.

This CDR3 reads CASSLEGPPDTQYF. The CDR3 nucleotides read TGTGCCAGCAGCTTGGAGGGGCCCCCAGATACGCAGTATTTT. The V and J genes are TRBV11-3 and TRBJ2-3, with D maybe TRBD2 (6 bases). The CDR3 runs to 14 residues. V lost 3 bases and J lost 4, with 11 bases in between. Per germline, CDR1 SGHNT and CDR2 YENEEA.

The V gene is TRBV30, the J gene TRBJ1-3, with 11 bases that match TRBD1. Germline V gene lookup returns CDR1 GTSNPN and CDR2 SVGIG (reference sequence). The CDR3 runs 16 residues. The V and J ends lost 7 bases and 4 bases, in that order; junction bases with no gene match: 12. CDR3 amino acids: CASSGTGGIFGNTIYF. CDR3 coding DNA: TGTGCCTCGTCCGGGACAGGGGGGATTTTCGGAAACACCATATATTTT.

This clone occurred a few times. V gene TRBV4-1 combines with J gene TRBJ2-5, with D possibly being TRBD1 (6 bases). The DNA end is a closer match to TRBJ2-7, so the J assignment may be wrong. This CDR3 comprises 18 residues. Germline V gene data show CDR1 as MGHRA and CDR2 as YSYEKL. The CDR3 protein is CASSQVGAPSRGLYEQYF. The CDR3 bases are TGCGCCAGCAGCCAAGTGGGGGCCCCATCTAGGGGCCTATACGAGCAGTACTTC.

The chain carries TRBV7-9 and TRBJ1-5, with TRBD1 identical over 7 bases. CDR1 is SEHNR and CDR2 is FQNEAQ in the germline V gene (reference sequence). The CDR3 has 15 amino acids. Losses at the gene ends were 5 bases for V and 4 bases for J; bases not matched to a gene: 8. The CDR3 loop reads CASSEGAGGNQPQHF. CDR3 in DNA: TGTGCCAGCAGCGAAGGGGCAGGGGGAAATCAGCCCCAGCATTTT.

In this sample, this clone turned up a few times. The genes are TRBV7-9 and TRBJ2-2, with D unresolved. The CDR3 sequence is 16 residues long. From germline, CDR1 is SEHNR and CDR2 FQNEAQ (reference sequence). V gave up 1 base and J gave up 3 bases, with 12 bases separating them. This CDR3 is CASSLGFGFYTGELFF. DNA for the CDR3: TGTGCCAGCAGCTTAGGTTTCGGGTTCTACACCGGGGAGCTGTTTTTT.

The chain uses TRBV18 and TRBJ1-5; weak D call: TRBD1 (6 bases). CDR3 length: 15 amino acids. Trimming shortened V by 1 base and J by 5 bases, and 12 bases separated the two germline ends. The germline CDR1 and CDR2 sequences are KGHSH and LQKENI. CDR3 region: CASSPRGGLDQPQHF. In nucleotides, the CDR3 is TGTGCCAGCTCACCACGGGGGGGCCTCGATCAGCCCCAGCATTTT.

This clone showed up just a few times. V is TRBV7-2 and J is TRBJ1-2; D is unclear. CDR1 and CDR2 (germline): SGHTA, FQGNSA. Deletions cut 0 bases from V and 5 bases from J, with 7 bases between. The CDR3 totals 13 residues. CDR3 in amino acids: CASSLASSYGYTF. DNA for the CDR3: TGTGCCAGCAGCTTAGCAAGCTCGTATGGCTACACCTTC.

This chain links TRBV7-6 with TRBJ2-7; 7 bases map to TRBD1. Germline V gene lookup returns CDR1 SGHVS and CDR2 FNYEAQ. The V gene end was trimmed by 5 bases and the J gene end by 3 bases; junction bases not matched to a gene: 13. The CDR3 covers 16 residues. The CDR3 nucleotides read TGTGCCAGCAGCCTCGGGCAGGGGGTGGACAGCTACGAGCAGTACTTC. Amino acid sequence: CASSLGQGVDSYEQYF.

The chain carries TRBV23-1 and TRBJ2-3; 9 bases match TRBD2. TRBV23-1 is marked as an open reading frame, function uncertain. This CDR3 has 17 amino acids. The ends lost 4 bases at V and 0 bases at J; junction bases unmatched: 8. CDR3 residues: CASSRTTSGSSTDTQYF. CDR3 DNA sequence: TGCGCCAGCAGTCGCACGACTAGCGGATCTAGCACAGATACGCAGTATTTT.

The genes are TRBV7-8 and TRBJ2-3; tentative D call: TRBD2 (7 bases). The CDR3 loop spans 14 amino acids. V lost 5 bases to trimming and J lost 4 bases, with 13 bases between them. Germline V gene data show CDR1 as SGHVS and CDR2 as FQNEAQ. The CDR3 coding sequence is TGTGCCAGCAGCATAGGGGGGGGCGCAGATACGCAGTATTTT. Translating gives CASSIGGGADTQYF.

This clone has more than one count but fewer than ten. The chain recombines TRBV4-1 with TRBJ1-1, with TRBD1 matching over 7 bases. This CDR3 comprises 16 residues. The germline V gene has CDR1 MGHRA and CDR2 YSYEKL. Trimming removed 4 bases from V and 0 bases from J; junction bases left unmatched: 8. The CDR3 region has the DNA TGCGCCAGCAGCCTGACAGGGAGTGGAATGAACACTGAAGCTTTCTTT. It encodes CASSLTGSGMNTEAFF.

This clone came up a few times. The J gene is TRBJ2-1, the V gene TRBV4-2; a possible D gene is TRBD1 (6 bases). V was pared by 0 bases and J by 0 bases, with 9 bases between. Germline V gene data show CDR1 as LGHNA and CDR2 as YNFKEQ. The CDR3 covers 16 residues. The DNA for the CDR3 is TGTGCCAGCAGCCAAGACAGGGGAAGCTCCTACAATGAGCAGTTCTTC. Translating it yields CASSQDRGSSYNEQFF.